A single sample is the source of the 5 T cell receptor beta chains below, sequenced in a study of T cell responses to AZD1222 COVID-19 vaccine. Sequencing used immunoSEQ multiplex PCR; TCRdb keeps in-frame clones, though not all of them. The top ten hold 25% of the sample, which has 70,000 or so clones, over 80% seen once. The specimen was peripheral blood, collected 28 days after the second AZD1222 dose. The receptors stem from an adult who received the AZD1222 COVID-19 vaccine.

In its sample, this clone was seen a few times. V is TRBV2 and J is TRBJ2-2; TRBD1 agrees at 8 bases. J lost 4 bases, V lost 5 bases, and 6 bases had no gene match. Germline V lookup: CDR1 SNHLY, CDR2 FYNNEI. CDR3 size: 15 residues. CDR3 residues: CASSTDRVSTGELFF. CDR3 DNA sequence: TGTGCCAGCAGTACGGACAGGGTGAGCACCGGGGAGCTGTTTTTT.

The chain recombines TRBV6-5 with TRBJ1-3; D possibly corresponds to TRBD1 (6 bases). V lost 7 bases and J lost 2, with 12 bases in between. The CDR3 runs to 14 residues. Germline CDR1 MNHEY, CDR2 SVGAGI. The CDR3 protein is CASIGQFAGNTIYF. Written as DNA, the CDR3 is TGTGCCAGCATAGGACAGTTTGCTGGAAACACCATATATTTT.

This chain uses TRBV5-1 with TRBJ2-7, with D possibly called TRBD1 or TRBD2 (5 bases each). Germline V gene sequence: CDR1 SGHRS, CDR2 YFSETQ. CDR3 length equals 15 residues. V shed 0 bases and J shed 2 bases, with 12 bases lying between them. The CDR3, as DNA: TGCGCCAGCAGCTTGGCCTCACGGGGACCCTACGAGCAGTACTTC. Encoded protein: CASSLASRGPYEQYF.

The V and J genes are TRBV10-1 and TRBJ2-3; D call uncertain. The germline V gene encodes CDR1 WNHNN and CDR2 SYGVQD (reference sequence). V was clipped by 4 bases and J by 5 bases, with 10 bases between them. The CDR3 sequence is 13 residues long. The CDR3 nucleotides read TGCGCCAGCAGTGGCGTCCCAAGAGATACGCAGTATTTT. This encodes CASSGVPRDTQYF.

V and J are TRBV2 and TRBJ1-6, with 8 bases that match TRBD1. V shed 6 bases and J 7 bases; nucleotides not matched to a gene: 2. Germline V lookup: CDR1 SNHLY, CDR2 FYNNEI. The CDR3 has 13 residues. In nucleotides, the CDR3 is TGTGCCAGCAGAGGACAGGGAAATTCACCCCTCCACTTT. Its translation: CASRGQGNSPLHF.